Sequencing of this T cell receptor (beta chain) was carried out in a study of human T cells and chemical hapten exposure. Deletions cut 4 bases from V and 8 bases from J, with 17 bases between. Looked up from germline, CDR1 is GTSNPN and CDR2 is SVGIG (reference sequence). The CDR3 is 13 amino acids. This clonotype appeared many times. The time point is: patch test 2, 6 weeks after DPC sensitization. Treatment defined: therapeutic diphenylcyclopropenone sensitization with weekly scalp DPC. TCRdb recomputed calls from the RACE reads with MiXCR, one row per CDR3 protein. The data hold 70,000 to 90,000 distinct CDR3 sequences, with about 10% observed a single time.

Sample: whole blood, taken in connection with sensitization to the hapten diphenylcyclopropenone (DPC). This sequence joins TRBV30 and TRBJ1-2, with D unresolved. This TCR derives from a woman aged 45-60 years with alopecia areata. Some clones in this sample may be carry-over from other donors' samples. CDR3 residues: CAWTPRLMGGYTF. CDR3 nucleotides: TGTGCCTGGACCCCCCGGCTCATGGGCGGCTACACCTTC.